This TCR beta chain was observed in a study of OX40 agonist ivuxolimab in advanced cancers. Study-level information: Given to patients was ivuxolimab, an agonistic anti-OX40 (CD134) antibody.

Some clones are missing from TCRdb's copy, which holds only in-frame ones; the method was immunoSEQ multiplex PCR. Of approximately 86,000 clones listed, about 86% are singletons. Whole-study results and caveats: In CD8+ T cells, expanded clones were on average more numerous than in CD4+. CD4+ and CD8+ blood T cells expanded clonally by week 6 at 0.1 to 3.0 mg/kg. Low normalized T-cell clonal expansion was also seen in some nonresponders.

With regard to this clone: Its antigen is currently unknown.

The sequence was collected from an adult with an advanced solid tumor such as melanoma, head and neck, liver or kidney cancer. This specimen was CD4+ or CD8+ T cells sorted from blood, taken in a trial of the OX40 agonist ivuxolimab.

CDR3 coding DNA: TGTGCCTGGAGCGGACAGGTTGACACTGAAGCTTTCTTT. Translated, it gives CAWSGQVDTEAFF. This chain joins TRBV30 and TRBJ1-1; 7 nucleotides agree with TRBD1. Germline CDR1 GTSNPN, CDR2 SVGIG (reference sequence). V lost 3 bases, J lost 3 bases, and 4 bases stayed unmatched. This CDR3 is built from 13 residues.